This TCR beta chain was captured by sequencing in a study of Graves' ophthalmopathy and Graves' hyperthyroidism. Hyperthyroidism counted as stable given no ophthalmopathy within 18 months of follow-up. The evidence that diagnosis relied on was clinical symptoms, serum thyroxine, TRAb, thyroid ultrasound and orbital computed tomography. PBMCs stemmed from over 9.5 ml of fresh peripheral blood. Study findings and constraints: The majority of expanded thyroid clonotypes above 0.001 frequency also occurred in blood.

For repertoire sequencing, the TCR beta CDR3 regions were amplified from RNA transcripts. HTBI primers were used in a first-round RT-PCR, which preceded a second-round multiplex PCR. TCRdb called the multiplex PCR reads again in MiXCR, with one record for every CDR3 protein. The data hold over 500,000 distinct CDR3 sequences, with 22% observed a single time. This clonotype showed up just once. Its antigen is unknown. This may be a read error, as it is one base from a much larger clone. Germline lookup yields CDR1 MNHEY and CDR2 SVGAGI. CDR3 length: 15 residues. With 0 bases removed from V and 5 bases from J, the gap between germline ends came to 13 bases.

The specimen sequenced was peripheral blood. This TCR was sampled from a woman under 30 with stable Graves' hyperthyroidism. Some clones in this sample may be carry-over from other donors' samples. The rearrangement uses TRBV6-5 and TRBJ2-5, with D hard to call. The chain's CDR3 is CASSYSRGTPETQYF. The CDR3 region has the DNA TGTGCCAGCAGTTACTCGAGAGGCACACCGGAGACCCAGTACTTC.